The following is a T cell receptor (beta chain) sequence with its context. This sample is part of a study of cytomegalovirus exposure and HLA in healthy donors. Germline V gene lookup returns CDR1 KGHSH and CDR2 LQKENI. The CDR3 sequence is 14 residues long. V was cut by 6 bases and J by 5 bases, with 15 bases left in between. PCR primers comprised 60 Vbeta and 13 Jbeta primers. The repertoire was sequenced with immunoSEQ multiplex PCR; TCRdb's copy has only in-frame clones and lacks some. The sample shows 100,000 to 130,000 clones, about 80% of them seen only once. This chain uses TRBV18 with TRBJ2-3; TRBD1 is a possible D gene (5 bases). Sequenced: PBMCs. The receptor comes from a man aged 25 to 40 in good health and CMV-seropositive. CDR3 region: CASSGVGRGDTQYF. CDR3 nucleotides: TGTGCCAGCTCCGGTGTGGGGCGAGGAGATACGCAGTATTTT.